This T cell receptor beta chain was captured by sequencing in a study of OX40 agonist ivuxolimab in advanced cancers. Study in general: Patients' therapy was ivuxolimab, an antibody that acts as an agonist of OX40 (CD134). Participants averaged around 60 years of age (range roughly 20 to 90) and were around 80% male.

Measured with immunoSEQ multiplex PCR; TCRdb has only the in-frame clones, and not every one. The table records tens of thousands of clones, around four fifths of them present only once. The germline V and J ends were trimmed by 0 bases and 3 bases, with 15 bases remaining between them. CDR3 length: 17 amino acids. CDR1 and CDR2 (germline): MNHEY, SMNVEV (reference sequence). This chain links TRBV27 with TRBJ1-3; no definite D call. The source of this sequence is an adult with an advanced solid tumor such as melanoma, head and neck, liver or kidney cancer. The sample in question was CD4+ or CD8+ T cells sorted from blood, obtained in a trial of the OX40 agonist ivuxolimab. In DNA form, the CDR3 reads TGTGCCAGCAGTTTATCGATTGCCTCATGGGATGGAAACACCATATATTTT. Translated, it gives CASSLSIASWDGNTIYF.